This TCR beta chain is drawn from a study of graft-versus-host responses after intestinal transplantation. Study-wide results and caveats: There were GvH clones found in recipient marrow, and some of them appeared first in ileum or blood. HvG clone declines early post-transplant were associated with peak circulating GvH levels. Across patients carrying graft-donor T cell macrochimerism, allografts held high graft-versus-host to host-versus-graft clonal ratios.

About this clone: The antigen is not known.

V lost 5 bases, J lost 0 bases, and 6 bases stayed unmatched. The CDR3 is 16 amino acids. Germline lookup yields CDR1 MNHEY and CDR2 SMNVEV (reference sequence). Clones were read by immunoSEQ multiplex PCR, and TCRdb kept only the in-frame ones, dropping some. Here the sample spans 90,000 to 130,000 clones, 85% to 95% being singletons. The clonotype comes from a human donor who was the organ donor for an intestinal transplant. The chain links TRBV27 to TRBJ2-3, with TRBD2 identical over 9 bases. The sample in question was unstimulated CD8+ T cells sorted from spleen or lymph node cells, obtained before transplant. The CDR3 DNA follows: TGTGCCAGCAGTCCCTCGACTAGCGGAAGCACAGATACGCAGTATTTT. Protein product: CASSPSTSGSTDTQYF.